Listed here is a single TCR beta chain. As yet, its antigen is unknown. These data are taken from a study of cytomegalovirus exposure and HLA in healthy donors. The donors were part of the validation cohort, which consisted of about 120 subjects and was separate from the first cohort of about 670 subjects. V was pared by 6 bases and J by 0 bases, with 12 bases between. There are 15 residues in the CDR3. Germline V gene data show CDR1 as LNHDA and CDR2 as SQIVND (reference sequence). Profiling relied on immunoSEQ multiplex PCR, and the TCRdb table lists in-frame clones only, not all of them. The sample lists more than 120,000 clones; about 88% were seen once. Study-wide results and caveats: TCR clusters originating in the first cohort tended to co-occur in the 100 to 150 validation repertoires, according to a later analysis. Associated with cytomegalovirus, according to the listing, were fewer than 200 TCR beta chains. There were a few CMV-associated chains whose specificity for CMV antigens was confirmed in vitro.

The chain couples TRBV19 to TRBJ2-1; D uncertain. The sample comprised PBMCs. The sequence derives from a man younger than 35 in good health and CMV-seropositive. The CDR3 DNA reads TGTGCCAGTAGCACCGTCCGCAGCTCCTACAATGAGCAGTTCTTC. This codes for CASSTVRSSYNEQFF.